The T cell receptor (beta chain) under discussion was sequenced for a study of blood T cells in healthy people across ages. Study conclusions and caveats: Aged donors had fewer naive CD4+ cells and lower diversity than long-lived donors.

On this clonotype: No antigen is known for it.

The extraction recovered at least 5.5 micrograms of total RNA per sample. Through a sample-barcoded 5' primer and a J-beta primer mix, a second PCR was run for roughly 7 to 11 cycles. Sequencing of every sample gave 2.5 million or more CDR3-containing paired-end reads. TCRdb ran MiXCR on the 5' RACE reads and lists one entry per CDR3 protein. The table lists some 1,500,000 distinct CDR3 sequences, roughly 43% of them singletons. The V gene lost 5 bases and the J gene lost 5 bases, with 22 bases spanning the gap. The germline V gene has CDR1 MGHRA and CDR2 YSYEKL. The CDR3 is 16 residues long. Input material: blood. The sequence was collected from a young woman in good health. The chain has TRBV4-1 and TRBJ2-7; D remains ambiguous. The CDR3 DNA is TGCGCCAGCAGCACCGAACCGGCAGTCCTTCGGGACGAGCAGTACTTC. Protein product: CASSTEPAVLRDEQYF.